These T cell receptor beta chains were read from a single sample in a study of high-grade serous ovarian cancer treatment subgroups. Assay used: immunoSEQ multiplex PCR; TCRdb lists only in-frame clones, some missing. The repertoire holds under 400 clones, with 65% to 80% as singletons. Sequenced input: tumor tissue. These TCRs come from a human donor with high-grade serous ovarian cancer. Both conserved end residues are part of each CDR3. The order of the fields is J gene, V gene, clone size, CDR3 length, D gene, CDR3 protein, CDR3 DNA. The D gene is left open where the match is weak. Clone size is stated in some rows and not others, as once, few, many or a class when expanded.

J gene: TRBJ2-7; V gene: TRBV7-2; clone size: -; CDR3 length: 15; D gene: TRBD2; CDR3 protein: CASSFFTSGGREQYF; CDR3 DNA: TGTGCCAGCAGCTTCTTTACTAGCGGGGGACGCGAGCAGTACTTC
J gene: TRBJ2-7; V gene: TRBV28; clone size: -; CDR3 length: 15; D gene: TRBD2; CDR3 protein: CASSSQRERGYEQYF; CDR3 DNA: TGTGCCAGCAGTTCCCAGCGGGAAAGAGGCTACGAGCAGTACTTC
J gene: TRBJ1-1; V gene: TRBV5-1; clone size: once; CDR3 length: 15; D gene: TRBD1; CDR3 protein: CASSSTGGKSTEAFF; CDR3 DNA: TGCGCCAGCAGCTCGACAGGGGGCAAGAGCACTGAAGCTTTCTTT
J gene: TRBJ2-6; V gene: TRBV21-1; clone size: -; CDR3 length: 21; D gene: -; CDR3 protein: CASSPHRGGDRCYPGANVLTF; CDR3 DNA: TGTGCCAGCAGCCCCCACCGAGGGGGGGACAGGTGTTACCCTGGGGCCAACGTCCTGACTTTC
J gene: TRBJ1-4; V gene: TRBV27; clone size: -; CDR3 length: 13; D gene: -; CDR3 protein: CASKRAYNEKLFF; CDR3 DNA: TGTGCCAGCAAACGGGCCTATAATGAAAAACTGTTTTTT
J gene: TRBJ1-1; V gene: TRBV19; clone size: -; CDR3 length: 10; D gene: -; CDR3 protein: CATGGTEAFF; CDR3 DNA: TGTGCCACCGGGGGGACTGAAGCTTTCTTT
J gene: TRBJ2-7; V gene: TRBV7-7; clone size: -; CDR3 length: 18; D gene: -; CDR3 protein: CASSLAASANRGSYEQYF; CDR3 DNA: TGTGCTAGCAGCTTGGCTGCTAGCGCCAATCGGGGCTCCTACGAGCAGTACTTC
J gene: TRBJ1-3; V gene: TRBV19; clone size: -; CDR3 length: 10; D gene: -; CDR3 protein: CASSAYTIYF; CDR3 DNA: TGTGCCAGTTCCGCCTACACCATATATTTT
J gene: TRBJ1-2; V gene: TRBV27; clone size: -; CDR3 length: 15; D gene: -; CDR3 protein: CASSLFTDGRDGYTF; CDR3 DNA: TGTGCCAGCAGTTTATTCACTGATGGGAGGGACGGCTACACCTTC
J gene: TRBJ2-1; V gene: TRBV28; clone size: -; CDR3 length: 16; D gene: -; CDR3 protein: CASSLQVGGSYNEQFF; CDR3 DNA: TGTGCCAGCAGTTTACAGGTAGGAGGCTCCTACAATGAGCAGTTCTTC
J gene: TRBJ1-1; V gene: TRBV18; clone size: -; CDR3 length: 16; D gene: -; CDR3 protein: CASSPPALDNGAEAFF; CDR3 DNA: TGTGCCAGCTCACCACCAGCCTTGGATAATGGCGCTGAAGCTTTCTTT
J gene: TRBJ2-7; V gene: TRBV6-5; clone size: -; CDR3 length: 15; D gene: TRBD1; CDR3 protein: CASSYSTQGAGEQYF; CDR3 DNA: TGTGCCAGCAGTTACTCGACGCAGGGGGCAGGCGAGCAGTACTTC
J gene: TRBJ1-1; V gene: TRBV27; clone size: -; CDR3 length: 14; D gene: TRBD1; CDR3 protein: CASSSWTGLAEAFF; CDR3 DNA: TGTGCCAGCAGTTCCTGGACAGGGCTGGCTGAAGCTTTCTTT
J gene: TRBJ1-3; V gene: TRBV19; clone size: -; CDR3 length: 14; D gene: -; CDR3 protein: CASRKQAEGNTIYF; CDR3 DNA: TGTGCCAGTAGAAAACAGGCTGAAGGGAACACCATATATTTT
J gene: TRBJ1-3; V gene: TRBV28; clone size: -; CDR3 length: 17; D gene: -; CDR3 protein: CASSLSRDGPSGNTIYF; CDR3 DNA: TGTGCCAGCAGTTTATCCCGAGACGGCCCCTCTGGAAACACCATATATTTT
J gene: TRBJ1-5; V gene: TRBV6-1; clone size: -; CDR3 length: 13; D gene: -; CDR3 protein: CASSEEVRQPQHF; CDR3 DNA: TGTGCCAGCAGTGAAGAGGTCAGACAGCCCCAGCATTTT
J gene: TRBJ2-1; V gene: TRBV5-4; clone size: -; CDR3 length: 19; D gene: TRBD2; CDR3 protein: CASSLEFAGGPVAYNEQFF; CDR3 DNA: TGTGCCAGCAGCTTGGAGTTCGCGGGAGGGCCTGTAGCCTACAATGAGCAGTTCTTC
J gene: TRBJ2-7; V gene: TRBV4-3; clone size: -; CDR3 length: 15; D gene: TRBD1; CDR3 protein: CASSQPEDRTYEQYF; CDR3 DNA: TGCGCCAGCAGCCAACCCGAGGACAGGACCTACGAGCAGTACTTC
J gene: TRBJ2-5; V gene: TRBV27; clone size: few; CDR3 length: 14; D gene: -; CDR3 protein: CASSSVDNQETQYF; CDR3 DNA: TGTGCCAGCAGTTCGGTGGATAATCAAGAGACCCAGTACTTC
J gene: TRBJ1-2; V gene: TRBV6-5; clone size: hyperexpanded; CDR3 length: 14; D gene: -; CDR3 protein: CASSYEGRAYGYTF; CDR3 DNA: TGTGCCAGCAGTTACGAGGGGCGCGCCTATGGCTACACCTTC
J gene: TRBJ1-2; V gene: TRBV30; clone size: -; CDR3 length: 15; D gene: -; CDR3 protein: CAGELMQTGYYGYTF; CDR3 DNA: TGTGCCGGGGAACTTATGCAGACAGGTTACTATGGCTACACCTTC
J gene: TRBJ2-7; V gene: TRBV5-1; clone size: -; CDR3 length: 13; D gene: -; CDR3 protein: CASSRDSPYEQYF; CDR3 DNA: TGCGCCAGCAGCAGAGACAGTCCCTACGAGCAGTACTTC
J gene: TRBJ2-5; V gene: TRBV28; clone size: -; CDR3 length: 13; D gene: -; CDR3 protein: CASSWNGQETQYF; CDR3 DNA: TGTGCCAGCAGTTGGAACGGACAAGAGACCCAGTACTTC
J gene: TRBJ1-5; V gene: TRBV28; clone size: -; CDR3 length: 17; D gene: -; CDR3 protein: CASSLMLSSYSNQPQHF; CDR3 DNA: TGTGCCAGCAGTTTAATGTTAAGTTCCTATAGCAATCAGCCCCAGCATTTT